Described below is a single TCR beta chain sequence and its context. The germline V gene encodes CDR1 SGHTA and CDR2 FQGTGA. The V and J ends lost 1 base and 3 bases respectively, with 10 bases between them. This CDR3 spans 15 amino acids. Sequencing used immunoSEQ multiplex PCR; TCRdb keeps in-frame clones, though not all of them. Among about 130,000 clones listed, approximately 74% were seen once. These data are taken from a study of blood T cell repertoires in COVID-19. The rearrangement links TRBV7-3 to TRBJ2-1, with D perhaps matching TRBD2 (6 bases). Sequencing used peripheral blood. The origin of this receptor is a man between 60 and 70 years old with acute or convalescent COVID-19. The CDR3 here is CASSLSGTNYNEQFF. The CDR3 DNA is TGTGCCAGCAGCTTAAGCGGGACCAACTACAATGAGCAGTTCTTC. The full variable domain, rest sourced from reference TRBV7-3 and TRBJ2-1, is GAGVSQTPSNKVTEKGKYVELRCDPISGHTALYWYRQSLGQGPEFLIYFQGTGAADDSGLPNDRFFAVRPEGSVSTLKIQRTERGDSAVYLCASSLSGTNYNEQFFGPGTRLTVL.